What follows are 20 T cell receptor beta chains derived from one specimen sequenced in a study of OX40 agonist ivuxolimab in advanced cancers. Libraries were constructed by the immunoSEQ multiplex PCR assay. Here the immuneACCESS table is served through TCRdb, limited to in-frame sequences with V and J called. Missing clones are a known gap in these copies; in checked studies unresolved V genes cover under half, and the rest lacks a known reason. For this sample there are about 77,000 clones; around 90% appear just once. The top ten clones comprise 6.2% of the sample. Source: CD4+ or CD8+ T cells sorted from blood, taken in a trial of the OX40 agonist ivuxolimab. The receptors were sampled from an adult with an advanced solid tumor such as melanoma, head and neck, liver or kidney cancer.

V usage is TRBV28 and J usage is TRBJ2-2; 8 nucleotides align to TRBD2. V shed 10 bases, J shed 7 bases, and the junction held 8 bases outside the gene matches. Germline V lookup: CDR1 MDHEN, CDR2 SYDVKM. CDR3 length: 13 amino acids. CDR3: CAISRAGVGELFF. The CDR3 nucleotides read TGTGCCATCAGCCGAGCGGGAGTCGGGGAGCTGTTTTTT.

The chain employs TRBV9 and TRBJ2-7; D gene ambiguous. The CDR3 has 16 residues. Germline CDR1 and CDR2: SGDLS and YYNGEE. Trimming took 3 bases from V and 0 from J, leaving 16 bases between them. CDR3 nucleotides: TGTGCCAGCAGCGAAGCCCAAGGCAAAGGCTCCTACGAGCAGTACTTC. Protein product: CASSEAQGKGSYEQYF.

In its sample, this clone was seen a few times. This rearrangement joins TRBV7-9 to TRBJ1-2; TRBD1 is a possible D gene (5 bases). The CDR3 totals 15 residues. From germline, CDR1 is SEHNR and CDR2 FQNEAQ (reference sequence). V gave up 0 bases and J gave up 3 bases, with 11 bases separating them. The CDR3 protein is CASSLAGGYDYGYTF. CDR3 coding DNA: TGTGCCAGCAGCTTAGCTGGGGGGTATGACTATGGCTACACCTTC.

The genes are TRBV28 and TRBJ1-6; D ambiguous. Germline V lookup: CDR1 MDHEN, CDR2 SYDVKM. The CDR3 is 16 amino acids. Trimming took 7 bases from V and 4 from J, leaving 17 bases between them. In nucleotides, the CDR3 is TGTGCCAGCATCCCAGGCGGAGCCACTTATAATTCACCCCTCCACTTT. This gives the protein CASIPGGATYNSPLHF.

This sequence joins TRBV6-1 and TRBJ1-5; possibly TRBD1 for D (5 bases). The CDR3 consists of 15 residues. Trimming removed 5 bases at V and 2 bases at J, with 13 bases between. Germline V gene data show CDR1 as MNHNS and CDR2 as SASEGT. CDR3: CASSPRQGGNQPQHF. Here the CDR3 DNA reads TGTGCCAGCAGTCCCCGCCAGGGCGGCAATCAGCCCCAGCATTTT.

V gene TRBV19 combines with J gene TRBJ1-3, with 8 positions matching TRBD1. The V gene's germline CDR1 is LNHDA and CDR2 SQIVND (reference sequence). After removal of 8 bases from V and 3 bases from J, the junction contained 6 bases not matched to a gene. This CDR3 contains 14 residues. The CDR3 reads CASRTGLRGNTIYF. CDR3 nucleotide sequence: TGTGCCAGTCGGACAGGGTTACGTGGAAACACCATATATTTT. Full variable domain (rest looked up from reference TRBV19 and TRBJ1-3): DGGITQSPKYLFRKEGQNVTLSCEQNLNHDAMYWYRQDPGQGLRLIYYSQIVNDFQKGDIAEGYSVSREKKESFPLTVTSAQKNPTAFYLCASRTGLRGNTIYFGEGSWLTVV.

The rearrangement uses TRBV30 and TRBJ1-1; 7 bases agree with TRBD1. Germline CDR1 GTSNPN, CDR2 SVGIG (reference sequence). This CDR3 contains 14 residues. V lost 3 bases, J lost 9 bases, and 13 bases stayed unmatched. The CDR3 sequence is CAWSDTDREGKAFF. For the CDR3, the DNA is TGTGCCTGGAGCGACACAGACAGGGAAGGAAAAGCTTTCTTT.

The chain employs TRBV7-2 and TRBJ1-5; 7 bases align to TRBD1. CDR1 SGHTA and CDR2 FQGNSA come from the germline V gene. With 1 base clipped from V and 0 bases from J, the junction kept 0 bases outside the gene matches. CDR3 length: 15 residues. The CDR3 loop reads CASSLGDSSNQPQHF. The CDR3 nucleotides read TGTGCCAGCAGCTTAGGGGACAGTAGCAATCAGCCCCAGCATTTT.

This chain joins TRBV9 and TRBJ1-1, with a weak D call TRBD1 (5 bases). The V gene lost 4 bases and the J gene lost 7 bases, with 17 bases spanning the gap. The CDR3 contains 14 residues. CDR1 SGDLS and CDR2 YYNGEE come from the germline V gene. The CDR3 region is CASSPGTEVSEAFF. The CDR3 DNA reads TGTGCCAGCAGCCCAGGGACCGAGGTGAGTGAAGCTTTCTTT.

This rearrangement joins TRBV19 to TRBJ2-3; TRBD1 is a possible D gene (5 bases). The CDR3 extends over 15 amino acids. Looked up from germline, CDR1 is LNHDA and CDR2 is SQIVND (reference sequence). Trimming cost V 3 bases and J 2 bases, with 12 bases left between them. The CDR3 DNA is TGTGCCAGTAGTATTTGGGCAGGGTACACAGATACGCAGTATTTT. Translating gives CASSIWAGYTDTQYF.

For the CDR3, the DNA is TGCGCCAGCAGCTTGGGGCTGACCCAGGAGGGGCAGCCCCAGCATTTT. Amino acids: CASSLGLTQEGQPQHF. The rearrangement links TRBV5-1 to TRBJ1-5; perhaps TRBD1 as D (5 bases). This CDR3 comprises 16 residues. Per germline, CDR1 SGHRS and CDR2 YFSETQ. V was clipped by 0 bases and J by 7 bases, with 17 bases between them.

This chain links TRBV7-8 with TRBJ1-3; D may be TRBD1 (6 bases). Trimming left V 4 bases short and J 4 bases short, with 11 bases between. CDR3 length equals 14 residues. CDR1 and CDR2 (germline): SGHVS, FQNEAQ. The chain's CDR3 is CASSSGGSGNTIYF. CDR3 bases: TGTGCCAGCAGCTCGGGGGGCTCCGGAAACACCATATATTTT.

This chain joins TRBV28 and TRBJ2-3; no clear D. Looked up from germline, CDR1 is MDHEN and CDR2 is SYDVKM. Trimming removed 6 bases at V and 0 bases at J, with 16 bases between. The CDR3 covers 16 residues. This CDR3 is CASSFTMWASTDTQYF. The CDR3 nucleotides are TGTGCCAGCAGCTTCACTATGTGGGCTAGCACAGATACGCAGTATTTT.

The chain couples TRBV11-3 to TRBJ2-1; D possibly matches TRBD1 or TRBD2 (9 bases each). V lost 5 bases and J lost 4, with 18 bases in between. The CDR3 consists of 16 residues. Germline CDR1 SGHNT, CDR2 YENEEA. The CDR3 is CASSPSGTGLYNEQFF. The CDR3, as DNA: TGTGCCAGCAGCCCTAGCGGGACAGGGTTGTACAATGAGCAGTTCTTC.

This chain links TRBV19 with TRBJ2-3; D possibly uses TRBD1 or TRBD2 (5 bases each). Germline CDR1 and CDR2: LNHDA and SQIVND (reference sequence). Trimming removed 5 bases from V and 5 bases from J, with 11 bases in between. The CDR3 is made up of 13 amino acids. DNA of the CDR3: TGTGCCAGTAGTGTCTCAGGGAGAGATACGCAGTATTTT. Protein: CASSVSGRDTQYF.

J is TRBJ2-1 and V is TRBV2, with 12 bases matching TRBD2. V was clipped by 6 bases and J by 7 bases; unmatched bases: 7. This CDR3 has 15 residues. Germline CDR1 reads SNHLY; CDR2 reads FYNNEI. The CDR3, as DNA: TGTGCCAGCAGGCCTCTAGCGGGGGGGACGAATGAGCAGTTCTTC. Its protein is CASRPLAGGTNEQFF.

This clone was counted once. The chain links TRBV28 to TRBJ1-4, with 7 bases matching TRBD1. With 2 bases clipped from V and 4 bases from J, the junction kept 13 bases outside the gene matches. Germline values: CDR1 MDHEN, CDR2 SYDVKM. This CDR3 has 18 amino acids. This chain's CDR3 is CASSLSSVWTGDNEKLFF. CDR3 coding DNA: TGTGCCAGCAGTTTAAGCTCGGTGTGGACAGGAGATAATGAAAAACTGTTTTTT.

The V and J genes are TRBV28 and TRBJ2-2; D remains ambiguous. Looked up from germline, CDR1 is MDHEN and CDR2 is SYDVKM. CDR3 length equals 12 residues. The V end lost 2 bases, the J end lost 5 bases, and 3 bases lay between the germline ends. The chain's CDR3 is CASSLNTGELFF. Here the CDR3 DNA reads TGTGCCAGCAGTTTAAATACCGGGGAGCTGTTTTTT.

This rearrangement joins TRBV25-1 to TRBJ1-4; unclear D gene. The CDR3 has 16 residues. Germline assignment: CDR1 MGHDK and CDR2 SYGVNS. Between the trimmed V and J ends, which lost 2 bases and 0 bases, there was a span of 10 bases. CDR3 residues: CASSERSGATNEKLFF. The CDR3 DNA sequence: TGTGCCAGCAGTGAACGGTCCGGCGCAACTAATGAAAAACTGTTTTTT.

The chain carries TRBV27 and TRBJ2-2; D is unresolved. The V end lost 4 bases, the J end lost 0 bases, and 3 bases lay between the germline ends. The CDR3 is 13 amino acids. In germline, CDR1 is MNHEY, CDR2 SMNVEV (reference sequence). This chain's CDR3 is CASSSANTGELFF. DNA for the CDR3: TGTGCCAGCAGTTCCGCGAACACCGGGGAGCTGTTTTTT.